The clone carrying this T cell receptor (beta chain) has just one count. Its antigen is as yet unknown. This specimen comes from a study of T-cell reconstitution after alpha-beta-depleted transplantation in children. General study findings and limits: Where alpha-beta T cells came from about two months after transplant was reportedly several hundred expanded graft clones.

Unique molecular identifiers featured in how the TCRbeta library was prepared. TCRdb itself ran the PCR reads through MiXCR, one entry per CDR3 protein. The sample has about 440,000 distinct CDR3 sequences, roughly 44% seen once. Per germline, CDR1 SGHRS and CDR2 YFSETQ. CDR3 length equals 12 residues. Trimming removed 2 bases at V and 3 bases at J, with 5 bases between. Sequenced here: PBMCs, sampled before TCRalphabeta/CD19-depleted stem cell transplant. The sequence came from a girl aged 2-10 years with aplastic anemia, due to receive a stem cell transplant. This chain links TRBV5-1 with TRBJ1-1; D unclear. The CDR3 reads CASSLSDTEAFF. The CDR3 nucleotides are TGCGCCAGCAGCTTATCGGACACTGAAGCTTTCTTT.